These T cell receptor beta chains were read from a single sample in a study of PD-1 blockade in classical Hodgkin lymphoma. Clones were read by immunoSEQ multiplex PCR, and TCRdb kept only the in-frame ones, dropping some. The sample lists 64,000 or so clones, roughly 89% occurring once. The specimen was peripheral blood mononuclear cells (PBMCs), collected before the fourth cycle of nivolumab. Every receptor here comes from a human donor with classical Hodgkin lymphoma. Both conserved end residues are part of each CDR3. The D gene is left open where the match is weak. Expanded clones get a size class; other rows say once, few or many, or leave the size out.

V gene: TRBV30
D gene: -
J gene: TRBJ1-1
clone size: -
CDR3 protein: CAWSQAGNTEAFF
CDR3 DNA: TGTGCCTGGAGTCAGGCGGGGAACACTGAAGCTTTCTTT

V gene: TRBV5-1
D gene: -
J gene: TRBJ1-2
clone size: -
CDR3 protein: CASSFGQPYGYTF
CDR3 DNA: TGCGCCAGCAGCTTTGGACAACCCTATGGCTACACCTTC

V gene: TRBV5-1
D gene: -
J gene: TRBJ2-6
clone size: -
CDR3 protein: CASSFWKNSGANVLTF
CDR3 DNA: TGCGCCAGCAGCTTCTGGAAGAACTCTGGGGCCAACGTCCTGACTTTC

V gene: TRBV5-1
D gene: TRBD1
J gene: TRBJ1-2
clone size: -
CDR3 protein: CASSAGQSYGYTF
CDR3 DNA: TGCGCCAGCAGCGCGGGACAGTCCTATGGCTACACCTTC

V gene: TRBV5-4
D gene: TRBD1
J gene: TRBJ1-2
clone size: few
CDR3 protein: CASSYGTGELYNYGYTF
CDR3 DNA: TGTGCCAGCAGCTACGGGACAGGAGAATTGTATAACTATGGCTACACCTTC

V gene: TRBV4-1
D gene: -
J gene: TRBJ1-1
clone size: -
CDR3 protein: CASRPWQGATEAFF
CDR3 DNA: TGCGCCAGCCGACCTTGGCAGGGCGCAACTGAAGCTTTCTTT

V gene: TRBV7-8
D gene: -
J gene: TRBJ1-3
clone size: -
CDR3 protein: CASSLTPGGGNTIYF
CDR3 DNA: TGTGCCAGCAGCTTAACTCCAGGAGGTGGAAACACCATATATTTT

V gene: TRBV5-4
D gene: TRBD1
J gene: TRBJ1-1
clone size: -
CDR3 protein: CASSFEQGAIGTEAFF
CDR3 DNA: TGTGCCAGCAGCTTCGAACAGGGGGCGATCGGCACTGAAGCTTTCTTT

V gene: TRBV6-1
D gene: -
J gene: TRBJ2-3
clone size: -
CDR3 protein: CASSEIRGLDTQYF
CDR3 DNA: TGTGCCAGCAGTGAAATTCGCGGGTTGGATACGCAGTATTTT

V gene: TRBV10-3
D gene: -
J gene: TRBJ2-3
clone size: -
CDR3 protein: CAIRGGSGDTQYF
CDR3 DNA: TGTGCCATCAGAGGTGGATCAGGAGATACGCAGTATTTT

V gene: TRBV5-1
D gene: -
J gene: TRBJ1-2
clone size: -
CDR3 protein: CASSLVAGNYGYTF
CDR3 DNA: TGCGCCAGCAGCTTGGTGGCCGGTAACTATGGCTACACCTTC

V gene: TRBV10-3
D gene: TRBD1
J gene: TRBJ1-1
clone size: -
CDR3 protein: CATRGGLNTEAFF
CDR3 DNA: TGTGCCACCAGGGGGGGCCTGAACACTGAAGCTTTCTTT

V gene: TRBV6-1
D gene: -
J gene: TRBJ2-5
clone size: -
CDR3 protein: CASSEWEETQYF
CDR3 DNA: TGTGCCAGCAGTGAATGGGAAGAGACCCAGTACTTC

V gene: TRBV6-1
D gene: TRBD1
J gene: TRBJ2-1
clone size: -
CDR3 protein: CASSEVGTEFF
CDR3 DNA: TGTGCCAGCAGTGAAGTCGGGACAGAGTTCTTC

V gene: TRBV5-4
D gene: -
J gene: TRBJ2-1
clone size: -
CDR3 protein: CASSLVLGRYEQFF
CDR3 DNA: TGTGCCAGCAGCTTGGTTCTAGGGAGGTATGAGCAGTTCTTC

V gene: TRBV6-1
D gene: -
J gene: TRBJ2-2
clone size: -
CDR3 protein: CASSDVNTGELFF
CDR3 DNA: TGTGCCAGCTCGGACGTCAACACCGGGGAGCTGTTTTTT

V gene: TRBV5-1
D gene: -
J gene: TRBJ1-6
clone size: -
CDR3 protein: CASRPTENRNSPLHF
CDR3 DNA: TGCGCCAGTAGACCGACAGAGAACAGAAATTCACCCCTCCACTTT

V gene: TRBV27
D gene: -
J gene: TRBJ1-2
clone size: -
CDR3 protein: CASKGGGYGYTF
CDR3 DNA: TGTGCCAGCAAGGGAGGGGGGTATGGCTACACCTTC

V gene: TRBV19
D gene: -
J gene: TRBJ2-1
clone size: once
CDR3 protein: CASSLPVGSSYNEQFF
CDR3 DNA: TGTGCCAGTAGCCTACCTGTGGGCAGCTCCTACAATGAGCAGTTCTTC

V gene: TRBV11-2
D gene: -
J gene: TRBJ2-7
clone size: once
CDR3 protein: CASTGSGVPVFF
CDR3 DNA: TGTGCCAGCACCGGTTCGGGGGTCCCCGTGTTTTTC

V gene: TRBV6-5
D gene: -
J gene: TRBJ1-3
clone size: -
CDR3 protein: CASSYSGLSGNTIYF
CDR3 DNA: TGTGCCAGCAGTTACTCAGGGTTATCTGGAAACACCATATATTTT

V gene: TRBV7-2
D gene: -
J gene: TRBJ2-3
clone size: -
CDR3 protein: CASSLGFADTQYF
CDR3 DNA: TGTGCCAGCAGCTTAGGGTTCGCAGATACGCAGTATTTT

V gene: TRBV6-6
D gene: -
J gene: TRBJ1-1
clone size: -
CDR3 protein: CASSYEGRNTEAFF
CDR3 DNA: TGTGCCAGCAGTTACGAAGGGAGGAACACTGAAGCTTTCTTT

V gene: TRBV7-2
D gene: -
J gene: TRBJ2-4
clone size: -
CDR3 protein: CASRMLGEGAKNIQYF
CDR3 DNA: TGTGCCAGCAGGATGTTAGGTGAGGGTGCCAAAAACATTCAGTACTTC

V gene: TRBV19
D gene: -
J gene: TRBJ1-2
clone size: -
CDR3 protein: CASSIVPGLPYGYTF
CDR3 DNA: TGTGCCAGTAGTATAGTCCCCGGGCTCCCTTATGGCTACACCTTC

V gene: TRBV7-9
D gene: -
J gene: TRBJ2-1
clone size: -
CDR3 protein: CASSRVVGDIWNEQFF
CDR3 DNA: TGTGCCAGCAGCCGAGTTGTGGGGGACATATGGAATGAGCAGTTCTTC

V gene: TRBV7-2
D gene: -
J gene: TRBJ1-2
clone size: -
CDR3 protein: CASSSRTVPRYGYTF
CDR3 DNA: TGTGCCAGCAGCTCCAGGACAGTACCCCGCTATGGCTACACCTTC

V gene: TRBV9
D gene: TRBD2
J gene: TRBJ2-1
clone size: -
CDR3 protein: CASSVVSSGVYNEQFF
CDR3 DNA: TGTGCCAGCAGCGTAGTGTCTAGCGGGGTGTACAATGAGCAGTTCTTC

V gene: TRBV30
D gene: TRBD1
J gene: TRBJ2-3
clone size: -
CDR3 protein: CAWKSLRTGVTDTQYF
CDR3 DNA: TGTGCCTGGAAATCCTTAAGAACAGGGGTCACAGATACGCAGTATTTT

V gene: TRBV2
D gene: TRBD1
J gene: TRBJ1-5
clone size: -
CDR3 protein: CASSGQGEQPQHF
CDR3 DNA: TGTGCCAGCAGTGGACAGGGTGAACAGCCCCAGCATTTT

V gene: TRBV5-1
D gene: -
J gene: TRBJ1-2
clone size: -
CDR3 protein: CASSLGSNYGYTF
CDR3 DNA: TGCGCCAGCAGCTTGGGATCTAACTATGGCTACACCTTC

V gene: TRBV7-3
D gene: TRBD2
J gene: TRBJ2-7
clone size: -
CDR3 protein: CASSSETLGGAGSYEQYF
CDR3 DNA: TGTGCCAGCAGCTCCGAGACCCTCGGGGGGGCGGGCTCCTACGAGCAGTACTTC

V gene: TRBV21-1
D gene: -
J gene: TRBJ2-5
clone size: -
CDR3 protein: CASSNGQGEETQYF
CDR3 DNA: TGTGCCAGCAGCAACGGACAGGGTGAAGAGACCCAGTACTTC

V gene: TRBV7-3
D gene: -
J gene: TRBJ1-1
clone size: -
CDR3 protein: CASRRTGTETEAFF
CDR3 DNA: TGTGCCAGCAGGCGTACCGGGACGGAGACTGAAGCTTTCTTT

V gene: TRBV30
D gene: -
J gene: TRBJ1-1
clone size: once
CDR3 protein: CAWREGMNTEAFF
CDR3 DNA: TGTGCCTGGAGGGAGGGGATGAACACTGAAGCTTTCTTT

V gene: TRBV5-1
D gene: -
J gene: TRBJ2-1
clone size: -
CDR3 protein: CASSSIRTDFAEQFF
CDR3 DNA: TGCGCCAGCAGCTCAATCAGGACGGACTTCGCCGAGCAGTTCTTC